These 21 T cell receptor beta chains came from one sample sequenced in a study of blood T cell repertoires in COVID-19. Using immunoSEQ multiplex PCR, the repertoire was profiled, and TCRdb retains in-frame clones only, with some absent. The sample gives some 150,000 clones, about 88% of which show up once; 2.3% is in the top ten. The sequencing input was peripheral blood. The receptor source for this set is a human donor in a cohort sampled during active COVID-19.

The chain is built from TRBV7-8 and TRBJ1-2; D remains ambiguous. Germline CDR1 is SGHVS and CDR2 is FQNEAQ. The CDR3 extends over 14 amino acids. Trimming removed 1 base from V and 5 bases from J, with 11 bases in between. CDR3 amino acids: CASSLGGGRYGYTF. The CDR3 DNA follows: TGTGCCAGCAGCTTAGGTGGCGGAAGGTATGGCTACACCTTC.

V is TRBV7-8 and J is TRBJ1-5; D not certain. V was trimmed by 4 bases and J by 6 bases, leaving 13 bases between them. Germline V gene sequence: CDR1 SGHVS, CDR2 FQNEAQ. The CDR3 extends over 14 amino acids. CDR3 residues: CASSYGGVAQPQHF. In DNA form, the CDR3 reads TGTGCCAGCAGCTACGGCGGGGTTGCTCAGCCCCAGCATTTT.

This clone has just a few counts. V and J are TRBV18 and TRBJ2-1; 7 nucleotides match TRBD2. CDR1 and CDR2 (germline): KGHSH, LQKENI. This CDR3 contains 13 residues. V shed 4 bases, J shed 8 bases, and the junction held 5 bases outside the gene matches. CDR3 in DNA: TGTGCCAGCTCACGCGGGGGTTTGTATGAGCAGTTCTTC. This codes for CASSRGGLYEQFF.

The CDR3 here is CASSQDQEVRAIPAEQFF. Here the CDR3 DNA reads TGTGCCAGCAGCCAAGATCAGGAGGTGCGAGCCATCCCGGCGGAGCAGTTCTTC. J is TRBJ2-1 and V is TRBV14, with D perhaps matching TRBD2 (5 bases). Per germline, CDR1 SGHDN and CDR2 FVKESK. The CDR3 is made up of 18 amino acids. The V gene lost 0 bases and the J gene lost 10 bases, with 25 bases spanning the gap.

The rearrangement uses TRBV28 and TRBJ2-7; D may be TRBD2 (5 bases). The CDR3 is made up of 11 amino acids. Germline V gives CDR1 MDHEN, CDR2 SYDVKM. Trimming pared 6 bases from V and 9 bases from J, leaving 12 bases between. Here the CDR3 DNA reads TGTGCCAGCAGCCGGGGTGTCGGGCAGTACTTC. Its protein product is CASSRGVGQYF.

Of note for this clone: At the DNA level, this CDR3 is encoded by other sequences in the same sample as well. The chain combines TRBV7-3 with TRBJ2-7, with a tentative D call TRBD2 (6 bases). Trimming took off 2 bases at V and 1 base at J, with 9 bases between the two ends. This CDR3 comprises 14 residues. In germline, CDR1 is SGHTA, CDR2 FQGTGA. The CDR3 DNA follows: TGTGCCAGCAGCTTATCCGGGGGATCCTACGAGCAGTACTTC. This gives the protein CASSLSGGSYEQYF.

V usage is TRBV18 and J usage is TRBJ1-1; TRBD1 aligns across 8 bases. This CDR3 has 15 amino acids. Germline V lookup: CDR1 KGHSH, CDR2 LQKENI. V shed 3 bases, J shed 5 bases, and the junction held 8 bases outside the gene matches. DNA of the CDR3: TGTGCCAGCTCACCCGGCAGGGGGCGGCGGACTGAAGCTTTCTTT. Translation: CASSPGRGRRTEAFF.

This chain connects TRBV7-8 to TRBJ1-4; D is possibly TRBD1 (6 bases). Germline CDR1 SGHVS, CDR2 FQNEAQ. This CDR3 contains 13 residues. V was pared by 5 bases and J by 10 bases, with 14 bases between. CDR3 sequence (DNA): TGTGCCAGCAGCGCGACACAGGGCGGAAAACTGTTTTTT. This gives the protein CASSATQGGKLFF.

The J gene is TRBJ2-7, the V gene TRBV28; possible D gene TRBD1, 5 bases. The V gene lost 0 bases and the J gene lost 2 bases, with 11 bases spanning the gap. CDR1 is MDHEN and CDR2 is SYDVKM in the germline V gene. This CDR3 region has 15 residues. The CDR3 DNA reads TGTGCCAGCAGTTTATGGGGGCTACATGCCTACGAGCAGTACTTC. Protein: CASSLWGLHAYEQYF.

The J gene is TRBJ1-2, the V gene TRBV4-3, with D unclear. The length of the CDR3 is 15 residues. Germline CDR1 is LGHNA and CDR2 is YSLEER. With 1 base removed from V and 3 bases from J, the gap between germline ends came to 12 bases. CDR3 coding DNA: TGCGCCAGCAGCCAAGGATCCAGTGGCCACTATGGCTACACCTTC. It encodes CASSQGSSGHYGYTF.

V usage is TRBV19 and J usage is TRBJ1-1; TRBD1 aligns across 10 bases. CDR1 is LNHDA, CDR2 SQIVND, per germline (reference sequence). The junction had 7 bases not matched to a gene; V was cut back by 4 bases and J by 2 bases. This CDR3 comprises 16 residues. The CDR3 DNA follows: TGTGCCAGTAGTAACCGGGACAGGGGCCCTAACACTGAAGCTTTCTTT. Its protein product is CASSNRDRGPNTEAFF.

The V call is TRBV6-5, the J call TRBJ2-4, with 8 bases fitting TRBD1. V was pared by 2 bases and J by 0 bases, with 0 bases of the junction left unmatched. The CDR3 has 15 amino acids. Germline CDR1 is MNHEY and CDR2 is SVGAGI. The CDR3 bases are TGTGCCAGCAGTTACACAGGGGGAGCCAAAAACATTCAGTACTTC. Translation: CASSYTGGAKNIQYF.

This clone was counted once. The V and J genes are TRBV29-1 and TRBJ1-5, with D perhaps matching TRBD1 (6 bases). The CDR3 is 12 residues long. The germline CDR1 and CDR2 sequences are SQVTM and ANQGSEA. V lost 4 bases to trimming and J lost 5 bases, with 9 bases between them. In nucleotides, the CDR3 is TGCAGCGTTGCAGGGGATGATCAGCCCCAGCATTTT. Its translation: CSVAGDDQPQHF.

The chain employs TRBV19 and TRBJ2-2; 7 nucleotides agree with TRBD1. The CDR3 loop spans 17 amino acids. CDR1 is LNHDA, CDR2 SQIVND, per germline (reference sequence). The junction had 13 bases not matched to a gene; V was cut back by 3 bases and J by 6 bases. CDR3 sequence: CASSIPGWRTGSGELFF. The CDR3 DNA reads TGTGCCAGTAGTATCCCTGGGTGGCGGACAGGATCCGGGGAGCTGTTTTTT.

V is TRBV7-3 and J is TRBJ2-3, with a tentative D call TRBD2 (6 bases). The CDR3 has 14 residues. V lost 2 bases, J lost 10 bases, and 16 bases lay in between. Germline values: CDR1 SGHTA, CDR2 FQGTGA. CDR3: CASSLWGGNDPQYF. The DNA of the CDR3 is TGTGCCAGCAGCTTATGGGGAGGTAATGATCCGCAGTATTTT.

V gene TRBV6-2 or TRBV6-3 combines with J gene TRBJ2-7, with 12 bases fitting TRBD1. Germline-derived CDR1 and CDR2 are MNHEY and SVGEGT. Losses at the gene ends were 2 bases for V and 5 bases for J; bases not matched to a gene: 7. CDR3 length: 16 amino acids. CDR3 DNA: TGTGCCAGCAGTTACGGACCGGGACAGGGGGCAAACGAGCAGTACTTC. It translates to CASSYGPGQGANEQYF.

The chain carries TRBV27 and TRBJ2-4; no firm D call. V lost 3 bases and J lost 0, with 12 bases in between. CDR3 length equals 16 residues. The germline V gene has CDR1 MNHEY and CDR2 SMNVEV (reference sequence). CDR3: CASSFSMNLAKNIQYF. CDR3 sequence (DNA): TGTGCCAGCAGTTTCAGTATGAACCTAGCCAAAAACATTCAGTACTTC.

The chain has TRBV7-2 and TRBJ2-7; D remains unclear. CDR1 is SGHTA, CDR2 FQGNSA, per germline. This CDR3 spans 15 amino acids. The V end was cut by 0 bases, the J end by 2 bases, with 11 bases between. As DNA, the CDR3 is TGTGCCAGCAGCTTAGCGCTTGCGGCCCCCTACGAGCAGTACTTC. Protein sequence: CASSLALAAPYEQYF. The entire variable domain, with the rest obtained from reference TRBV7-2 and TRBJ2-7, is as follows: GAGVSQSPSNKVTEKGKDVELRCDPISGHTALYWYRQSLGQGLEFLIYFQGNSAPDKSGLPSDRFSAERTGGSVSTLTIQRTQQEDSAVYLCASSLALAAPYEQYFGPGTRLTVT.

This chain joins TRBV6-5 and TRBJ2-3; 8 bases are shared with TRBD1. V was clipped by 7 bases and J by 4 bases; unmatched bases: 10. Germline V gene data show CDR1 as MNHEY and CDR2 as SVGAGI. The length of the CDR3 is 15 residues. The CDR3: CASIYGQGAADTQYF. CDR3 nucleotides: TGTGCCAGCATATATGGCCAGGGGGCCGCAGATACGCAGTATTTT.

The J gene is TRBJ1-4, the V gene TRBV28; no definite D call. CDR1 is MDHEN, CDR2 SYDVKM, per germline. V lost 6 bases to trimming and J lost 2 bases, with 10 bases between them. This CDR3 spans 14 amino acids. This chain's CDR3 is CASSDAVTNEKLFF. The DNA for the CDR3 is TGTGCCAGCAGCGACGCGGTTACTAATGAAAAACTGTTTTTT.

V is TRBV2 and J is TRBJ1-2; possible D gene TRBD1, 6 bases. V was clipped by 6 bases and J by 1 base, with 12 bases between them. CDR1 SNHLY and CDR2 FYNNEI come from the germline V gene. CDR3 length equals 14 residues. CDR3 in DNA: TGTGCCAGCAGGTCGGACAGTTATAACTATGGCTACACCTTC. It translates to CASRSDSYNYGYTF.